This T cell receptor beta chain was profiled in a study of blood T cell repertoires in COVID-19 (dated by TCRdb to the early 2020s). The study in broad terms: Samples from collaborators originated in the United States, Italy and Spain and spanned both the acute and convalescent phases of COVID-19. The prospective study material was composed of cDNA or gDNA derived from T cells, B-cell-depleted T cells, or PBMCs. The samples were drawn from two sources: the first 160 participants of the ongoing ImmuneRACE study, and fewer than 1,500 subjects contributed by 6 global collaborators. Where available, HLA class I and class II types were taken from metadata supplied by the sample provider and were not determined by assay-based typing. The repertoires were made available in a free public database intended to serve as a resource for research on the immune response to SARS-CoV-2. Nearly every sample came with metadata listing a de-identified subject ID, COVID-19 status, age in years and sex. Deeply sampled blood TCRbeta repertoires from subjects exposed to, actively infected with, or recovered from COVID-19 were included in the dataset.

One collaborating source in Seattle enrolled patients while the patients were actively infected and followed the patients over time throughout the course of disease. The collaborating institutions used their own protocols to collect whole blood in K2EDTA tubes. Collaborator samples were shipped for TCRbeta analysis as frozen whole blood, isolated PBMCs, or DNA extracted from either sample type. Results and caveats for the whole study, not just this receptor: How much clinical and demographic metadata was included differed by source and by participant, and the metadata was provided uncurated.

TCRbeta CDR3 regions were amplified from genomic DNA using the immunoSEQ Assay, a bias-controlled multiplex PCR. The study's own analysis went as follows. The number of nucleated cells in each sample was estimated by amplification of reference gene primers within the assay. To quantify the absolute abundance of each unique TCRbeta CDR3 rearrangement, sequence reads were collapsed and filtered. Productive Simpson clonality was computed per sample as the square root of Simpson's diversity index over productive rearrangements. In TCRdb, the immuneACCESS table is reduced to in-frame sequences with V and J assigned. These tables do not hold every clone; where another copy was compared, an unresolved V gene accounts for under half, and the others remain unexplained. V and J calls plus clone size are reproduced from that table; the DNA served to infer D and trimming. The sample contains about 99,000 clones, 80% to 90% of them found a single time. Of the sample, around 5% is held by the ten largest clones.

Comments on this clone: The specificity of this receptor is unknown. Base quality data are lacking; no much larger clone is found one base away.

This TCR was sampled from a man at least 80 years old with COVID-19, enrolled during active disease. The sequencing input was peripheral blood.

The bases are TGCGCCAGCAGCTTGGATGCAGGGACAGATACGCAGTATTTT. Its amino acids are CASSLDAGTDTQYF. In this chain, TRBV5-1 is recombined with TRBJ2-3; tentative D gene TRBD1, with 5 bases matching. The germline ends are 8 bases apart after V is trimmed by 0 bases and J by 3 bases. From cysteine to phenylalanine, the CDR3 is 14 amino acids long. Here the CDR3 DNA is all that survives: 42 bases in frame from base 1. CDR1 SGHRS and CDR2 YFSETQ were looked up in the germline V gene.